Below, 32 T cell receptor beta chains from the same sample are listed, as sequenced in a study of human T cells and chemical hapten exposure. Documented time point: healthy volunteer bleed at 2 weeks. The template was total RNA from unfractionated whole blood. TCRdb passed the RACE reads through MiXCR, listing each CDR3 protein once. The data contain some 50,000 distinct CDR3 sequences, about 3.9% of them singletons. Sequencing was carried out using whole blood. Receptors originate from a female donor in good health. Some clones in this sample may be carry-over from other donors' samples.

This clonotype has ten or more counts. The chain joins TRBV7-2 to TRBJ1-3, with 7 bases aligning to TRBD1. The CDR3 extends over 15 amino acids. CDR1 is SGHTA, CDR2 FQGNSA, per germline. J was trimmed by 4 bases and V by 7 bases; bases with no gene match: 10. CDR3 sequence reads: CASNPDRTIGNTIYF. In nucleotides, the CDR3 is TGTGCCAGCAATCCGGACAGGACGATCGGAAACACCATATATTTT.

The sample holds many counts of this clonotype. V gene TRBV20-1 combines with J gene TRBJ2-5, with 7 bases fitting TRBD2. This CDR3 region has 13 residues. The junction had 6 bases not matched to a gene; V was cut back by 4 bases and J by 4 bases. In germline, CDR1 is DFQATT, CDR2 SNEGSKA (reference sequence). CDR3 loop: CSAIWGGGETQYF. The CDR3 bases are TGCAGTGCTATCTGGGGGGGGGGAGAGACCCAGTACTTC.

The chain is built from TRBV27 and TRBJ2-3; 8 bases align to TRBD2. Germline V gene sequence: CDR1 MNHEY, CDR2 SMNVEV (reference sequence). This CDR3 is 18 amino acids long. Trimming at V came to 5 bases and at J to 1 base, leaving 14 bases not matched to a gene. The CDR3 loop reads CASSLAGLAGPGTDTQYF. For the CDR3, the DNA is TGTGCCAGCAGTCTCGCTGGGCTAGCGGGCCCTGGCACAGATACGCAGTATTTT.

This chain links TRBV3-1 with TRBJ2-1; 7 positions match TRBD1. Germline trimming cut 5 bases from V and 2 bases from J; bases unmatched to any gene: 3. The CDR3 consists of 14 residues. Germline V CDR1 and CDR2: LGHDT, YNNKEL (reference sequence). The CDR3 DNA reads as TGTGCCAGCAGCGTACAGGGGACCTACAATGAGCAGTTCTTC. It is translated as CASSVQGTYNEQFF.

The rearrangement uses TRBV12-3 or TRBV12-4 and TRBJ2-7; D is unresolved. The germline V and J ends were trimmed by 6 bases and 2 bases, with 11 bases remaining between them. This CDR3 comprises 13 residues. The CDR3 is CASSPRHAYEQYF. In DNA, the CDR3 is TGTGCCAGCAGCCCGAGGCACGCCTACGAGCAGTACTTC.

This clonotype was detected only a few times. The chain joins TRBV20-1 to TRBJ1-6; 8 bases line up with TRBD1. The CDR3 has 16 amino acids. After removal of 0 bases from V and 7 bases from J, the junction contained 8 bases not matched to a gene. Germline CDR1 is DFQATT and CDR2 is SNEGSKA (reference sequence). CDR3 amino acids: CSARETGAVTNSPLHF. The CDR3 DNA is TGCAGTGCTAGAGAGACAGGGGCAGTTACAAATTCACCCCTCCACTTT.

This clonotype was seen many times. The chain combines TRBV11-2 with TRBJ2-3; D is ambiguous. Germline CDR1 and CDR2: SGHAT and FQNNGV. CDR3 length equals 11 residues. V lost 8 bases and J lost 7, with 10 bases in between. The CDR3 sequence is CASGGLNTQYF. The CDR3, as DNA: TGTGCCAGCGGCGGTTTGAATACGCAGTATTTT.

This clonotype is medium-sized (0.01 to 0.1%) by share. The CDR3 DNA sequence: TGTGCCAGCAGTGAAGCTTACCCTGGGGCCAACGTCCTGACTTTC. This sequence encodes CASSEAYPGANVLTF. This chain links TRBV2 with TRBJ2-6; D gene uncertain. This CDR3 comprises 15 residues. Germline V gene lookup returns CDR1 SNHLY and CDR2 FYNNEI. V lost 0 bases to trimming and J lost 2 bases, with 5 bases between them.

As for this clonotype: With a much larger clone just one base away, this may be a read error. The chain uses TRBV5-1 and TRBJ1-1, with 9 bases that match TRBD1. Germline V gene data show CDR1 as SGHRS and CDR2 as YFSETQ. The CDR3 contains 14 residues. The CDR3 sequence is CASGFRTGETEAFF. CDR3 in DNA: TGCGCCAGCGGCTTCAGGACAGGGGAAACTGAAGCTTTCTTT.

This clonotype appeared a few times. The chain uses TRBV7-2 and TRBJ2-1; no definite D call. The germline gives CDR1 SGHTA, CDR2 FQGNSA. The CDR3 runs to 12 residues. Trimming took 7 bases from V and 7 from J, leaving 11 bases between them. The CDR3 DNA sequence: TGTGCCAGCACCGCGCTAAAAAATGAGCAGTTCTTC. It specifies CASTALKNEQFF.

There are many counts of this clonotype. The chain uses TRBV7-2 and TRBJ2-1; tentative D call: TRBD2 (7 bases). V lost 3 bases, J lost 3 bases, and 15 bases lay in between. The CDR3 extends over 16 amino acids. The germline V gene has CDR1 SGHTA and CDR2 FQGNSA. This chain's CDR3 is CASSFRGGQNYNEQFF. In nucleotides, the CDR3 is TGTGCCAGCAGCTTTCGCGGGGGCCAGAACTACAATGAGCAGTTCTTC.

V is TRBV18 and J is TRBJ1-5; a weak D match, TRBD1 (5 bases). V gave up 2 bases and J gave up 0 bases, with 14 bases separating them. From germline, CDR1 is KGHSH and CDR2 LQKENI. This CDR3 is built from 17 residues. The CDR3 loop is CASSPYRREISNQPQHF. In DNA, the CDR3 is TGTGCCAGCTCACCATATCGCAGGGAAATTAGCAATCAGCCCCAGCATTTT. The full variable domain, its missing parts supplied by reference TRBV18 and TRBJ1-5, is NAGVMQNPRHLVRRRGQEARLRCSPMKGHSHVYWYRQLPEEGLKFMVYLQKENIIDESGMPKERFSAEFPKEGPSILRIQQVVRGDSAAYFCASSPYRREISNQPQHFGDGTRLSIL.

This clonotype was observed at least ten times. The V call is TRBV12-3 or TRBV12-4, the J call TRBJ1-1; D gene ambiguous. The V gene lost 2 bases and the J gene lost 1 base, with 5 bases spanning the gap. The CDR3 sequence is 13 residues long. The CDR3 nucleotides read TGTGCCAGCAGTTTATGGGAGAACACTGAAGCTTTCTTT. Protein product: CASSLWENTEAFF.

This clonotype was detected many times. This rearrangement joins TRBV7-9 to TRBJ2-3; 12 bases map to TRBD1. This CDR3 comprises 17 residues. V shed 4 bases and J 2 bases; nucleotides not matched to a gene: 7. The germline gives CDR1 SEHNR, CDR2 FQNEAQ (reference sequence). The CDR3 sequence: CASSSGTGGYITDTQYF. The DNA for the CDR3 is TGTGCCAGCAGCTCCGGGACAGGGGGCTATATCACAGATACGCAGTATTTT.

This clonotype has ten or more counts. The rearrangement joins TRBV20-1 to TRBJ2-1; D gene ambiguous. The CDR3 length is 13 residues. Germline assignment: CDR1 DFQATT and CDR2 SNEGSKA (reference sequence). Trimming left V 5 bases short and J 7 bases short, with 15 bases between. CDR3 amino acids: CSAPSGVWNEQFF. CDR3 DNA sequence: TGCAGTGCTCCAAGTGGGGTCTGGAATGAGCAGTTCTTC.

In its sample, this clonotype was seen many times. The V call is TRBV20-1, the J call TRBJ2-7; 9 bases are shared with TRBD1. Germline V gives CDR1 DFQATT, CDR2 SNEGSKA (reference sequence). V dropped 0 bases and J dropped 3; count of bases not matched to a gene: 6. CDR3 length: 15 amino acids. For the CDR3, the DNA is TGCAGTGCTAGAGAACGACAGGGGGTTTACTACGAGCAGTACTTC. Translated, it gives CSARERQGVYYEQYF.

This clonotype was detected only a few times. CDR3 residues: CASSLLYRGHYEQYF. CDR3 nucleotide sequence: TGTGCCAGCAGTCTCCTATACAGGGGGCACTACGAGCAGTACTTC. The rearrangement links TRBV12-3 or TRBV12-4 to TRBJ2-7, with 9 bases fitting TRBD1. The CDR3 contains 15 residues. V shed 5 bases and J 3 bases; nucleotides not matched to a gene: 8.

This clonotype was counted between two and nine times. The chain links TRBV6-2 or TRBV6-3 to TRBJ2-4; D is possibly TRBD2 (7 bases). The CDR3 sequence is 16 residues long. The V and J ends lost 7 bases and 5 bases respectively, with 21 bases between them. Germline lookup yields CDR1 MNHEY and CDR2 SVGEGT. CDR3 nucleotide sequence: TGTGCCAGCACCCGAGGGGGGGGCGCCTCTCAAAACATTCAGTACTTC. Its translation is CASTRGGGASQNIQYF.

At least ten counts were recorded for this clonotype. The chain combines TRBV5-6 with TRBJ2-4, with TRBD1 matching 8 bases. The germline gives CDR1 SGHDT, CDR2 YYEEEE. CDR3 size: 21 residues. The ends lost 3 bases at V and 5 bases at J; junction bases unmatched: 25. CDR3 nucleotide sequence: TGTGCCAGCAGCTGGTTCTCGCGCCCGTGGGTTACAGGGGGATTCGAAAACATTCAGTACTTC. This gives the protein CASSWFSRPWVTGGFENIQYF.

This clonotype was counted ten times or more. In nucleotides, the CDR3 is TGTGCCAGCAGCTTCTCGACAGGGGGAAGCACAGATACGCAGTATTTT. This translates into CASSFSTGGSTDTQYF. V and J are TRBV11-3 and TRBJ2-3; 9 bases line up with TRBD1. CDR1 is SGHNT, CDR2 YENEEA, per germline. This CDR3 has 16 amino acids. V shed 3 bases, J shed 0 bases, and the junction held 4 bases outside the gene matches. The entire variable domain, with the rest obtained from reference TRBV11-3 and TRBJ2-3, is as follows: EAGVVQSPRYKIIEKKQPVAFWCNPISGHNTLYWYLQNLGQGPELLIRYENEEAVDDSQLPKDRFSAERLKGVDSTLKIQPAELGDSAVYLCASSFSTGGSTDTQYFGPGTRLTVL.

At least ten counts were recorded for this clonotype. The chain recombines TRBV12-5 with TRBJ1-3; tentative D call: TRBD1 (6 bases). The V gene lost 3 bases and the J gene lost 0 bases, with 12 bases spanning the gap. The CDR3 loop spans 16 amino acids. Germline-derived CDR1 and CDR2 are LGHNT and FRNRAP. The CDR3 spells CASGFRGVLSGNTIYF. CDR3 in DNA: TGTGCTAGTGGTTTTAGGGGGGTGCTCTCTGGAAACACCATATATTTT. Using reference TRBV12-5 and TRBJ1-3 for the parts outside the CDR3, the full variable domain is DARVTQTPRHKVTEMGQEVTMRCQPILGHNTVFWYRQTMMQGLELLAYFRNRAPLDDSGMPKDRFSAEMPDATLATLKIQPSEPRDSAVYFCASGFRGVLSGNTIYFGEGSWLTVV.

This clonotype was counted many times. The gene calls are TRBV29-1 and TRBJ1-4; 7 bases map to TRBD1. Germline V gene data show CDR1 as SQVTM and CDR2 as ANQGSEA. The trim removed 4 bases at V and 2 bases at J, leaving 7 bases unmatched. The CDR3 is made up of 15 amino acids. CDR3 loop: CSVGEGATTNEKLFF. The CDR3 DNA reads TGCAGCGTTGGGGAGGGGGCAACGACTAATGAAAAACTGTTTTTT.

This clonotype was seen many times. The chain recombines TRBV12-3 or TRBV12-4 with TRBJ1-1; 9 positions match TRBD1. The CDR3 totals 16 residues. After removal of 3 bases from V and 4 bases from J, the junction contained 9 bases not matched to a gene. CDR3 DNA: TGTGCCAGCAGTTTGACGGGACAGGGAAGAGGCACTGAAGCTTTCTTT. Its translation is CASSLTGQGRGTEAFF.

This clonotype was seen repeatedly, ten times or more. This chain connects TRBV10-3 to TRBJ2-7; 11 bases are shared with TRBD1. V lost 7 bases to trimming and J lost 4 bases; unmatched junction nucleotides: 3. Germline values: CDR1 ENHRY, CDR2 SYGVKD. The CDR3 is 13 amino acids. CDR3 loop: CAINRDRGYEQYF. The CDR3 DNA sequence: TGTGCCATCAATCGGGACAGGGGGTACGAGCAGTACTTC.

This clonotype was observed at least ten times. The CDR3 loop reads CSATRDRDGGFF. DNA of the CDR3: TGCAGTGCTACACGGGACAGGGACGGGGGGTTCTTC. The rearrangement joins TRBV20-1 to TRBJ2-1, with 9 bases that match TRBD1. With V trimmed by 4 bases and J by 15 bases, 10 bases remained unmatched. This CDR3 has 12 amino acids. Germline CDR1 reads DFQATT; CDR2 reads SNEGSKA (reference sequence).

This clonotype was seen ten or more times. The chain joins TRBV5-1 to TRBJ1-5; TRBD1 agrees at 7 bases. V lost 4 bases and J lost 3; bases outside the gene matches: 7. The CDR3 length is 15 residues. Germline-derived CDR1 and CDR2 are SGHRS and YFSETQ. CDR3 residues: CASSKDRSDNQPQHF. The CDR3 DNA follows: TGCGCCAGCAGCAAGGACAGGTCCGACAATCAGCCCCAGCATTTT.

This clonotype was observed at least ten times. The DNA for the CDR3 is TGTGCCAGCAGCCTCAGGGCCCCGAGGCTCTCTGGGGCCAACGTCCTGACTTTC. Its protein is CASSLRAPRLSGANVLTF. The chain has TRBV7-9 and TRBJ2-6; D is possibly TRBD1 (5 bases). With 5 bases removed from V and 0 bases from J, the gap between germline ends came to 17 bases. Germline-derived CDR1 and CDR2 are SEHNR and FQNEAQ (reference sequence). The CDR3 loop spans 18 amino acids.

This clonotype was recorded at least ten times. The V call is TRBV7-2, the J call TRBJ2-1, with D tentatively TRBD2 (5 bases). V lost 5 bases to trimming and J lost 11 bases, with 13 bases between them. Germline loops: CDR1 SGHTA, CDR2 FQGNSA. This CDR3 contains 12 residues. CDR3 DNA: TGTGCCAGCAGCCCCACCCGAGGGCAGCAGTTCTTC. Translating it yields CASSPTRGQQFF.

This clonotype was observed many times. The chain uses TRBV28 and TRBJ2-7; D is ambiguous. The V gene lost 2 bases and the J gene lost 1 base, with 3 bases spanning the gap. CDR3 size: 12 residues. Germline assignment: CDR1 MDHEN and CDR2 SYDVKM. The DNA for the CDR3 is TGTGCCAGCAGTTTAGAGTCCTACGAGCAGTACTTC. It encodes CASSLESYEQYF.

This clonotype appeared a few times. V usage is TRBV7-9 and J usage is TRBJ2-5; D remains ambiguous. The germline V and J ends were trimmed by 5 bases and 6 bases, with 10 bases remaining between them. Germline lookup yields CDR1 SEHNR and CDR2 FQNEAQ (reference sequence). The CDR3 has 12 residues. The CDR3 coding sequence is TGTGCCAGCAGCCCCGGTCCGAAGACCCAGTACTTC. It translates to CASSPGPKTQYF.

This clonotype was observed at least ten times. The CDR3 DNA sequence: TGTGCCAGCAGCGTAGCGAGATCCAACTATGGCTACACCTTC. Translation: CASSVARSNYGYTF. The V call is TRBV9, the J call TRBJ1-2; no reliable D call. Trimming cost V 0 bases and J 2 bases, with 8 bases left between them. In germline, CDR1 is SGDLS, CDR2 YYNGEE. CDR3 size: 14 residues.

Many counts were recorded for this clonotype. This chain connects TRBV29-1 to TRBJ2-2, with D unclear. The CDR3 length is 11 residues. The germline V gene encodes CDR1 SQVTM and CDR2 ANQGSEA. The CDR3 sequence is CSCYESGELFF. DNA of the CDR3: TGCAGTTGTTATGAATCCGGGGAGCTGTTTTTT.